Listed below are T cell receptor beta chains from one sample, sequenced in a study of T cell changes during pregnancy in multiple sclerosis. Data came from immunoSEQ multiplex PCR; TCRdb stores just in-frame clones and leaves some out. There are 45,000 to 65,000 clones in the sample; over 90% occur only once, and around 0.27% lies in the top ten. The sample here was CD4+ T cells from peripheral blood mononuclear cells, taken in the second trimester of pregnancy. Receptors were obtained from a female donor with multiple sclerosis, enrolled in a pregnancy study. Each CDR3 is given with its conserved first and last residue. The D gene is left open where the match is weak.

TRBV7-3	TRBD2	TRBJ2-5	CASSLGFRGGVAETQYF
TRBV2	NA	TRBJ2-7	CASSWGTTGSEQYF
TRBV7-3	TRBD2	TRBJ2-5	CASSPQTSGGGETQYF
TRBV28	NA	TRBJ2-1	CASSFGGSGLPRGRSSYNEQFF
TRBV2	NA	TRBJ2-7	CASCLALYEQYF
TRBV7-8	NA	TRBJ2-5	CASSINVGGTQYF
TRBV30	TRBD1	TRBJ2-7	CAWSAVKTGNRNYEQYF
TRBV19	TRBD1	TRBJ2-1	CASSFGQGAFNEQFF
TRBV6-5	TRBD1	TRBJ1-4	CASRGTVQGGEKLFF
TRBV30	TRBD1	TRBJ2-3	CAWSVLLGQGADTQYF
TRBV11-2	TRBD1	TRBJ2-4	CASSQGQGGDIQYF
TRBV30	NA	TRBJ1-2	CAWTVSSNYGYTF